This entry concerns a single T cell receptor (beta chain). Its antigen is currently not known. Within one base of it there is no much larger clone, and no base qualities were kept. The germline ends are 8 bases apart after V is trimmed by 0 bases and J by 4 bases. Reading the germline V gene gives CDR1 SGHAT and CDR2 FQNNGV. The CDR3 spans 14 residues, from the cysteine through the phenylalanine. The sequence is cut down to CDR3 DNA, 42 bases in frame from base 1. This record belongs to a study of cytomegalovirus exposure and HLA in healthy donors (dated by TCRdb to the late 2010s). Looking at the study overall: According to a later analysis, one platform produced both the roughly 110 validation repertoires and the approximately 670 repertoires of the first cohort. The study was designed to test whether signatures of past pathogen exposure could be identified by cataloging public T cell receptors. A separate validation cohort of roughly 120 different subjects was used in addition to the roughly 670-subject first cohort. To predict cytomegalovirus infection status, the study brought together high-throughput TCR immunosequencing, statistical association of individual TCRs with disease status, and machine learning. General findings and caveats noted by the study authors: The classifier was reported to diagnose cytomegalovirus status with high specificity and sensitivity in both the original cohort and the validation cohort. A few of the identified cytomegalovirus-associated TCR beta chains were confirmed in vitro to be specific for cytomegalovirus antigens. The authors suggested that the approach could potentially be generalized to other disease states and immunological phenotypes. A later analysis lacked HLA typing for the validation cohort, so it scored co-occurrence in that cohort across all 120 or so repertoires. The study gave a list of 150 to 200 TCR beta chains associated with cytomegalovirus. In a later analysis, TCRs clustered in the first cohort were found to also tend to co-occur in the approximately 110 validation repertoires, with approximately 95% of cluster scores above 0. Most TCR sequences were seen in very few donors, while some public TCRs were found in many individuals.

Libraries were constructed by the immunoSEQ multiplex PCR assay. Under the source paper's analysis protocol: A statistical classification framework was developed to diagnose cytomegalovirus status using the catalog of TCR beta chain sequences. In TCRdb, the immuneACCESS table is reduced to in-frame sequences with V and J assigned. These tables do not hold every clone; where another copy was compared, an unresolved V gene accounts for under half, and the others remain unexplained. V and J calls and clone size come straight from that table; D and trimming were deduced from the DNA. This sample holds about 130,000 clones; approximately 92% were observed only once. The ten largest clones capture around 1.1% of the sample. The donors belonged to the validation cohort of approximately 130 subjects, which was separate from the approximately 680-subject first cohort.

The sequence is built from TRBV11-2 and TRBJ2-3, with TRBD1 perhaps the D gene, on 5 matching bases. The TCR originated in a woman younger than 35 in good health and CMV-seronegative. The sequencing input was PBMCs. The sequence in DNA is TGTGCCAGCAGCTTAGAGCAGGGCCCAGATACGCAGTATTTT. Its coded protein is CASSLEQGPDTQYF.